This T cell receptor beta chain was obtained from a study of control samples from healthy donors and cancer patients. The CDR3 totals 15 residues. Looked up from germline, CDR1 is MDHEN and CDR2 is SYDVKM. V shed 5 bases, J shed 5 bases, and the junction held 8 bases outside the gene matches. The repertoire was sequenced with immunoSEQ multiplex PCR; TCRdb's copy has only in-frame clones and lacks some. Here the sample spans 130,000 or so clones, nearly 90% being singletons. This TCR was recovered from a man aged 45-65 years in good health. J is TRBJ1-2 and V is TRBV28, with 10 bases aligning to TRBD1. The sequencing sample was made of blood. The CDR3: CASSPAGTGVYGYTF. For the CDR3, the DNA is TGTGCCAGCAGTCCCGCCGGGACAGGGGTGTATGGCTACACCTTC.